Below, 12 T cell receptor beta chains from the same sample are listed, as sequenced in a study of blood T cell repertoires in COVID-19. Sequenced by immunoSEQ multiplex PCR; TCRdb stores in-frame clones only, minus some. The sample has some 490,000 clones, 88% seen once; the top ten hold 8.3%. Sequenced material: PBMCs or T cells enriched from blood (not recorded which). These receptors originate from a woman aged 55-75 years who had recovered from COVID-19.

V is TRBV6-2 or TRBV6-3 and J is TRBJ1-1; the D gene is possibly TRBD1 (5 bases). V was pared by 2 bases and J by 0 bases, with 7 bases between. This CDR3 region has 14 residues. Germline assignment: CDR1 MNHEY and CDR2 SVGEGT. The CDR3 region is CASSYPTVNTEAFF. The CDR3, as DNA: TGTGCCAGCAGTTACCCGACAGTGAACACTGAAGCTTTCTTT.

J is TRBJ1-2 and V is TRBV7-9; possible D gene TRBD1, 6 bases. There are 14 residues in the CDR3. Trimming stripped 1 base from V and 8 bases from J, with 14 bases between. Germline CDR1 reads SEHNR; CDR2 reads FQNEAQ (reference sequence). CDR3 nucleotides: TGTGCCAGCAGCTTAGGGGCAGGGGTAGAGGGCTACACCTTC. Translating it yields CASSLGAGVEGYTF. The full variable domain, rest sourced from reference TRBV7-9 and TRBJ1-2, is DTGVSQNPRHKITKRGQNVTFRCDPISEHNRLYWYRQTLGQGPEFLTYFQNEAQLEKSRLLSDRFSAERPKGSFSTLEIQRTEQGDSAMYLCASSLGAGVEGYTFGSGTRLTVV.

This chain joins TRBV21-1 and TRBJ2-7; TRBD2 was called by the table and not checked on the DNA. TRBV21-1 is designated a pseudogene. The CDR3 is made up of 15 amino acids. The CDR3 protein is CASSPLLAGFYEQYF. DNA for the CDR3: TGTGCCAGCAGCCCTTTACTAGCGGGCTTCTACGAGCAGTACTTC.

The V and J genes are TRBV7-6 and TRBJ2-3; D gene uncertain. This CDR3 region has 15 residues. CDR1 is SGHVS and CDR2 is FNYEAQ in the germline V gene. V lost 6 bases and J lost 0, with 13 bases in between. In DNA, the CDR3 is TGTGCCAGCAGATCCACAGCTATTAGCACAGATACGCAGTATTTT. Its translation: CASRSTAISTDTQYF.

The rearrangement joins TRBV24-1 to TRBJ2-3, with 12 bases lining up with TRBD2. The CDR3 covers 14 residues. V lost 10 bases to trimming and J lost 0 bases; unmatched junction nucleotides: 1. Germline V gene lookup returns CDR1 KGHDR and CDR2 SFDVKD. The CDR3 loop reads CATGLAGSTDTQYF. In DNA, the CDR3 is TGTGCCACGGGACTAGCGGGTAGCACAGATACGCAGTATTTT.

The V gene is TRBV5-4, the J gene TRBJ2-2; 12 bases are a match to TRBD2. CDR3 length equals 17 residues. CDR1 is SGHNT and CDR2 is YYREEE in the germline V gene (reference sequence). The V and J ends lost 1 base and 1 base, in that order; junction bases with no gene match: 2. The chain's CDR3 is CASSLPTSGGNTGELFF. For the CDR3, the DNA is TGTGCCAGCAGCTTGCCGACTAGCGGGGGGAACACCGGGGAGCTGTTTTTT.

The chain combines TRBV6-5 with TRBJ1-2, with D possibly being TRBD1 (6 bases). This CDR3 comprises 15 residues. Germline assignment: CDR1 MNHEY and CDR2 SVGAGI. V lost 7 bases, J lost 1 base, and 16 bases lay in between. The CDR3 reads CASMRTASDNYGYTF. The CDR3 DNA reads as TGTGCCAGCATGAGGACAGCGAGCGATAACTATGGCTACACCTTC.

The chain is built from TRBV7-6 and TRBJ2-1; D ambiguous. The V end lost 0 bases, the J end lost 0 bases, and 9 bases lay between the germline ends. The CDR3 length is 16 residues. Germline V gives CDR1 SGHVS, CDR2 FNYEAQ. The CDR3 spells CASSLALPSSYNEQFF. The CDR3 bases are TGTGCCAGCAGCTTAGCGCTACCAAGCTCCTACAATGAGCAGTTCTTC. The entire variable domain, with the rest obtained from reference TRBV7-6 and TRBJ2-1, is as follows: GAGVSQSPRYKVTKRGQDVALRCDPISGHVSLYWYRQALGQGPEFLTYFNYEAQQDKSGLPNDRFSAERPEGSISTLTIQRTEQRDSAMYRCASSLALPSSYNEQFFGPGTRLTVL.

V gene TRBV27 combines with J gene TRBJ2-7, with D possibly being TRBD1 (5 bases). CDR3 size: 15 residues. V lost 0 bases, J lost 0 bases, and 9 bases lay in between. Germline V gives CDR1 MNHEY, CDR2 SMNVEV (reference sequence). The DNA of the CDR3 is TGTGCCAGCAGTTTATCGGGGCTAAACTCCTACGAGCAGTACGTC. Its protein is CASSLSGLNSYEQYV.

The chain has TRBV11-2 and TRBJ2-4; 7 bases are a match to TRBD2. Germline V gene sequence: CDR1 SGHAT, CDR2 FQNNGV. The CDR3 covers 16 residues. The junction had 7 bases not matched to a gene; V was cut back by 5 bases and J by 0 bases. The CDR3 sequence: CASSPWGGKAKNIQYF. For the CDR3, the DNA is TGTGCCAGCAGCCCATGGGGGGGGAAAGCCAAAAACATTCAGTACTTC.

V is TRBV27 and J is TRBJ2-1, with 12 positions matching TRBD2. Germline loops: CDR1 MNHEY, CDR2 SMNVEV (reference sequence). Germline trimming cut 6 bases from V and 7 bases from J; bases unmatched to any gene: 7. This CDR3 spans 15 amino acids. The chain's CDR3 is CASSSGTSGWNEQFF. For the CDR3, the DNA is TGTGCCAGCAGCTCCGGGACTAGCGGGTGGAATGAGCAGTTCTTC.

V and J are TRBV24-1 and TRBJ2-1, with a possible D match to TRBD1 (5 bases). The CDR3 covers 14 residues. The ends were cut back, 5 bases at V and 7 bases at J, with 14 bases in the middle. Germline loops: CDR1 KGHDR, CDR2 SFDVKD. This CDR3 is CATSAPGHSNEQFF. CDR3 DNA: TGTGCCACCAGTGCCCCCGGACACTCGAATGAGCAGTTCTTC.